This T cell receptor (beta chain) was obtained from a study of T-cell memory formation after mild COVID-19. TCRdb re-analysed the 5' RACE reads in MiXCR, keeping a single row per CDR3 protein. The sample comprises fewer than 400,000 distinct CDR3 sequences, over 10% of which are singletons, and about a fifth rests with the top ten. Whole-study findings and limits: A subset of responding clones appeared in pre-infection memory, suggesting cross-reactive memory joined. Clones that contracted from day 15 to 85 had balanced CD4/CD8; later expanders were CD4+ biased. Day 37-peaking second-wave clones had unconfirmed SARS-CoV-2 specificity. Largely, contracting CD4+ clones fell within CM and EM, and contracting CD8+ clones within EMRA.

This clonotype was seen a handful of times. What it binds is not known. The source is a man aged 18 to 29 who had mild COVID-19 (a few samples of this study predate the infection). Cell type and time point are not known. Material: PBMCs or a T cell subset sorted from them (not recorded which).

Here the CDR3 reads CATAQGNYNEQFF. CDR3 coding DNA: TGTGCCACCGCGCAGGGAAATTACAATGAGCAGTTCTTC. The chain recombines TRBV15 with TRBJ2-1, with a tentative D call TRBD1 (5 bases). Per germline, CDR1 LNHNV and CDR2 YYDKDF (reference sequence). The CDR3 covers 13 residues. V was shortened by 8 bases and J by 4 bases, with 12 bases between the two germline ends.